This is a list of T cell receptor beta chains from one sample in a study of PD-L1 blockade in urothelial cancer. Produced via immunoSEQ multiplex PCR; TCRdb's table is partial and in-frame only. The sample has 30,000 to 40,000 clones; around four fifths are singletons. The sequencing used PBMCs, collected around atezolizumab (anti-PD-L1) treatment. The receptors were gathered from a man older than 75 with urothelial cancer. CDR3s include the opening cysteine and the closing phenylalanine or tryptophan. A D gene is named only where the DNA matches it firmly. Rows give clone size only sometimes, using once, few, many, or a class for an expanded clone.

V	size	J	length	D	DNA	CDR3
TRBV29-1	NA	TRBJ2-5	14	NA	TGCAGCGTTGTACAGGGATTCATCGGAGAGACCCAGTACTTC	CSVVQGFIGETQYF
TRBV5-1	NA	TRBJ1-1	14	TRBD1	TGCGCCAGCAGCTTTGACCGACAGGGCCGAGAAGCTTTCTTT	CASSFDRQGREAFF
TRBV4-3	NA	TRBJ2-7	15	TRBD1	TGCGCCAGCAGCCAAAACGACAGGGGGGGCTACGAGCAGTACTTC	CASSQNDRGGYEQYF
TRBV5-6	NA	TRBJ2-1	12	TRBD1	TGTGCCAGCAGCTTCGACAGGGGTGAGCAGTTCTTC	CASSFDRGEQFF
TRBV7-9	NA	TRBJ1-2	16	TRBD1	TGTGCCAGCAGCTTAGAGGGGGCAGTCGGTTACTATGGCTACACCTTC	CASSLEGAVGYYGYTF
TRBV11-2	NA	TRBJ2-4	16	NA	TGTGCCAGCAGCCCACAGGGCTTCCTAGCCAAAAACATTCAGTACTTC	CASSPQGFLAKNIQYF
TRBV7-9	NA	TRBJ1-2	13	NA	TGTGCCAGCATTCCTCAGGGGAGCGATGGCTACACCTTC	CASIPQGSDGYTF
TRBV6-1	NA	TRBJ2-7	15	TRBD1	TGTGCCAGCAGTGATACGAGGACAGGGGGCTACGAGCAGTACTTC	CASSDTRTGGYEQYF
TRBV18	NA	TRBJ1-1	15	TRBD1	TGTGCCAGCTCACCACTTACCAGGGGGCACACTGAAGCTTTCTTT	CASSPLTRGHTEAFF
TRBV19	NA	TRBJ2-7	15	TRBD1	TGTGCCAGTAGTGCAGGACAGGGCAACTCCTACGAGCAGTACTTC	CASSAGQGNSYEQYF
TRBV7-9	NA	TRBJ2-2	14	NA	TGTGCCAGCAGCCCCCGGGTAGCCCCCGGGGAGCTGTTTTTT	CASSPRVAPGELFF
TRBV19	few	TRBJ1-2	15	NA	TGTGCCAGTAGTAAAGGGCGACAGGCGGTTTGGGGCTACACCTTC	CASSKGRQAVWGYTF
TRBV5-1	NA	TRBJ1-2	15	TRBD1	TGCGCCAGCAGCTTGGGACAGGGGATGAACTATGGCTACACCTTC	CASSLGQGMNYGYTF
TRBV15	NA	TRBJ2-1	14	TRBD2	TGTGCCACCAGCGGGGGACTAGTCCACGATGAGCAGTTCTTC	CATSGGLVHDEQFF
TRBV5-6	NA	TRBJ2-5	15	NA	TGTGCCAGCAGCCCGCCTGGTAGGTGGGCAGAGACCCAGTACTTC	CASSPPGRWAETQYF
TRBV21-1	NA	TRBJ2-1	16	NA	TGTGCCAGCAGCAATTGGGACAGGGGGCTAGGCAATGAGCAGTTCTTC	CASSNWDRGLGNEQFF
TRBV5-4	NA	TRBJ1-2	17	TRBD1	TGTGCCAGCAGCTCAACGTCGGACGGGACAGGGGGCCGTGGCTACACCTTC	CASSSTSDGTGGRGYTF
TRBV28	NA	TRBJ2-1	15	TRBD2	TGTGCCAGCAGTCCCTTAGCGGGAGTACATTCTGAGCAGTTCTTC	CASSPLAGVHSEQFF
TRBV19	NA	TRBJ2-1	15	TRBD1	TGTGCCAGTAGTTTTCTCCGGGACAGGGTCAATGAGCAGTTCTTC	CASSFLRDRVNEQFF
TRBV4-2	NA	TRBJ2-7	15	TRBD2	TGTGCCAGCAGCCCGGGACTAGCGGCCTTTTACGAGCAGTACTTC	CASSPGLAAFYEQYF
TRBV27	NA	TRBJ1-3	15	NA	TGTGCCAGCAGTTTGGGGGCCCACTCTGGAAACACCATATATTTT	CASSLGAHSGNTIYF
TRBV4-3	NA	TRBJ2-1	19	NA	TGCGCCAGCAGCCAAGGCTACCCTTTAGCGGCTGAGGGGCGCCATGAGCAGTTCTTC	CASSQGYPLAAEGRHEQFF
TRBV7-9	once	TRBJ2-2	12	NA	TGTGCCAGCAGCCCCAGGACCGGGGAGCTGTTTTTT	CASSPRTGELFF
TRBV30	NA	TRBJ2-7	11	NA	TGTGCCTGGGGAGCCTCCTACGAGCAGTACTTC	CAWGASYEQYF
TRBV4-2	NA	TRBJ2-1	16	TRBD2	TGTGCCAGCAGCCTGCTAGCGGGAGGCTCCTACAATGAGCAGTTCTTC	CASSLLAGGSYNEQFF
TRBV15	NA	TRBJ2-1	16	NA	TGTGCCACCAGCAGAGACCCAGCGAGCTCCTACAATGAGCAGTTCTTC	CATSRDPASSYNEQFF
TRBV18	NA	TRBJ1-2	16	TRBD1	TGTGCCAGCTCACCACCGGGGACAGGAGGGGACTATGGCTACACCTTC	CASSPPGTGGDYGYTF
TRBV12-5	NA	TRBJ2-5	18	TRBD1	TGTGCTAGTGGTTTGGTACGGTACAGCGAGGGGGCCCAAGAGACCCAGTACTTC	CASGLVRYSEGAQETQYF
TRBV19	NA	TRBJ2-2	16	NA	TGTGCCAGTACCCTCTTAAGGGGGCGGGGCACCGGGGAGCTGTTTTTT	CASTLLRGRGTGELFF
TRBV4-3	few	TRBJ1-5	15	TRBD1	TGCGCCAGCAGCCAAACCGGGACAGCCGATCAGCCCCAGCATTTT	CASSQTGTADQPQHF
TRBV4-1	NA	TRBJ1-5	15	TRBD1	TGCGCCAGCAGCCAGGTACAGGGGGCTGCGGGGCCCCAGCATTTT	CASSQVQGAAGPQHF
TRBV9	NA	TRBJ2-3	16	NA	TGTGCCAGCAGCGTAATAGGACTATGGAGCACAGATACGCAGTATTTT	CASSVIGLWSTDTQYF
TRBV2	NA	TRBJ1-3	13	NA	TGTGCCAGCGGTTCCCGGGACAGAAACACCATATATTTT	CASGSRDRNTIYF
TRBV5-4	NA	TRBJ1-5	14	NA	TGTGCCAGCAGCCTCCAGGGCGAGCATCAGCCCCAGCATTTT	CASSLQGEHQPQHF
TRBV6-5	NA	TRBJ2-7	14	TRBD2	TGTGCCAGCCGGGCTAGCGGGACTACCTACGAGCAGTACTTC	CASRASGTTYEQYF
TRBV28	NA	TRBJ2-1	18	NA	TGTGCCAGCAGTTTACCCGACTTAGGCCCCAGAAACGACAATGAGCAGTTCTTC	CASSLPDLGPRNDNEQFF
TRBV19	NA	TRBJ1-1	12	NA	TGTGCCAGTAGTATTGGGGCAGTTGAAGCTTTCTTT	CASSIGAVEAFF
TRBV5-4	once	TRBJ1-4	15	NA	TGTGCCAGCAGCTCCCAAGGAGGGGTTACCGAAAAACTGTTTTTT	CASSSQGGVTEKLFF
TRBV7-9	NA	TRBJ2-7	14	NA	TGTGCCAGCAGCTTGACTGGTAACTCCTACGAGCAGTACTTC	CASSLTGNSYEQYF
TRBV2	NA	TRBJ1-4	15	NA	TGTGCCAGCAGTGTTAATGGCCTCAGTAATGAAAAACTGTTTTTT	CASSVNGLSNEKLFF
TRBV11-2	NA	TRBJ2-7	16	NA	TGTGCCAGCAGCTTCGGTGCAGCTGGACAGTTCGGCGAGCAGTACTTC	CASSFGAAGQFGEQYF
TRBV30	NA	TRBJ1-5	13	NA	TGTGCCTGGAGTACGGGAAGCAATCAGCCCCAGCATTTT	CAWSTGSNQPQHF
TRBV21-1	NA	TRBJ2-7	14	NA	TGTGCCAGCAGCAGGGGGTTCCGGGACTCCGAGCAGTACTTC	CASSRGFRDSEQYF
TRBV19	NA	TRBJ2-1	17	TRBD2	TGTGCCAGTAGTATCGGCACCCTAGCGGGACTAGGGAATGAGCAGTTCTTC	CASSIGTLAGLGNEQFF
TRBV7-9	NA	TRBJ2-5	14	NA	TGTGCCAGCAGTTACCTCAGGGGCACGGAGACCCAGTACTTC	CASSYLRGTETQYF